This record looks at one T cell receptor beta chain sequence and its context. The antigen remains undetermined. The source of the sample is a study of shared clonotypes between healthy human individuals. The CDR3 length is 14 residues. The V segment lost 3 bases and the J segment 6 bases; nucleotides outside the gene matches: 7. Germline values: CDR1 LNHDA, CDR2 SQIVND (reference sequence). Measured with immunoSEQ multiplex PCR; TCRdb has only the in-frame clones, and not every one. The sample includes some 1,400,000 clones, 96% of them seen just once. Study outcomes and limitations: Larger estimated richness was generally seen in naive subsets than in memory subsets. A limitation of the genetic and exposure-history diversity represented arose from few donors. At large depth, rarefaction still showed sorted-subset sequencing to be incomplete.

The genes are TRBV19 and TRBJ2-7; TRBD2 matches 8 bases. The sequencing input was naive CD4+ T cells sorted from blood. Documented subset: CD45RA+ positively selected. This clonotype was sampled from a man under 40 in good health. This chain's CDR3 is CASSIGAGGLEQYF. The CDR3 DNA reads as TGTGCCAGTAGTATTGGCGCGGGAGGTCTCGAGCAGTACTTC.